This is a list of T cell receptor beta chains from one sample in a study of blood T cells in healthy people across ages. Each CDR3 protein is one row after TCRdb ran MiXCR on the 5' RACE reads. The top ten clones hold around 15% of a sample with approximately 940,000 distinct CDR3 sequences, 48% of them seen once. The sequenced sample was blood. The receptors stem from a man between 25 and 39 years old in good health. CDR3s include the opening cysteine and the closing phenylalanine or tryptophan. D genes are given only for firm matches. Expanded clones get a size class; other rows say once, few or many, or leave the size out.

V gene: TRBV25-1
CDR3 length: 13
J gene: TRBJ2-5
clone size: .
D gene: .
CDR3 DNA: TGTGCCAGCAGTGCCCCGCGGGTAGGGACCCAGTACTTC
CDR3 protein: CASSAPRVGTQYF

V gene: TRBV6-6
CDR3 length: 12
J gene: TRBJ1-5
clone size: .
D gene: .
CDR3 DNA: TGTGCCGCTCTGTATAGCAATCAGCCCCAGCATTTT
CDR3 protein: CAALYSNQPQHF

V gene: TRBV12-3/TRBV12-4
CDR3 length: 15
J gene: TRBJ1-5
clone size: .
D gene: .
CDR3 DNA: TGTGCCAGCTCTCCCGGGGGGCGGGTGAGTCAGCCCCAGCATTTT
CDR3 protein: CASSPGGRVSQPQHF

V gene: TRBV20-1
CDR3 length: 15
J gene: TRBJ2-1
clone size: .
D gene: TRBD2
CDR3 DNA: TGCAGTGCTAGAGATCCCGGGGGGTCCTACAATGAGCAGTTCTTC
CDR3 protein: CSARDPGGSYNEQFF

V gene: TRBV7-9
CDR3 length: 14
J gene: TRBJ2-7
clone size: few
D gene: .
CDR3 DNA: TGTGCCAGCAGCGCCCGGGACACTCCCTACGAGCAGTACTTC
CDR3 protein: CASSARDTPYEQYF

V gene: TRBV20-1
CDR3 length: 16
J gene: TRBJ2-3
clone size: .
D gene: TRBD2
CDR3 DNA: TGCAGTGCTAGCCTTCGAGCGGGGGGCATCACAGATACGCAGTATTTT
CDR3 protein: CSASLRAGGITDTQYF

V gene: TRBV10-3
CDR3 length: 12
J gene: TRBJ2-1
clone size: .
D gene: .
CDR3 DNA: TGTGCCATCAAACCCCCCCACAATGAGCAGTTCTTC
CDR3 protein: CAIKPPHNEQFF

V gene: TRBV27
CDR3 length: 16
J gene: TRBJ2-7
clone size: .
D gene: TRBD2
CDR3 DNA: TGTGCCAGCAGTTACTCAGCGGGGGCAACATCCTACGAGCAGTACTTC
CDR3 protein: CASSYSAGATSYEQYF

V gene: TRBV4-2
CDR3 length: 16
J gene: TRBJ2-7
clone size: .
D gene: .
CDR3 DNA: TGTGCCAGCAGCCAAGAAGACAGCGCTAGCTCCTACGAGCAGTACTTC
CDR3 protein: CASSQEDSASSYEQYF

V gene: TRBV15
CDR3 length: 15
J gene: TRBJ2-1
clone size: .
D gene: .
CDR3 DNA: TGTGCCACCAGCAGAGCGGCGGGCTCCTACAATGAGCGGTTCTTT
CDR3 protein: CATSRAAGSYNERFF

V gene: TRBV10-2
CDR3 length: 13
J gene: TRBJ2-5
clone size: .
D gene: .
CDR3 DNA: TGCGCCAGCAGTGAGTGGGAACAAGAGACCCAGTACTTC
CDR3 protein: CASSEWEQETQYF

V gene: TRBV6-1
CDR3 length: 15
J gene: TRBJ2-7
clone size: .
D gene: .
CDR3 DNA: TGTGCCAGCAGTGATAGTCGGGGGAGACCCTACGAGCAGTACTTC
CDR3 protein: CASSDSRGRPYEQYF

V gene: TRBV6-1
CDR3 length: 17
J gene: TRBJ1-5
clone size: .
D gene: .
CDR3 DNA: TGTGCCAGCAACTTATATTGGGAAAGAGATAGCAATCAGCCCCAGCATTTT
CDR3 protein: CASNLYWERDSNQPQHF

V gene: TRBV4-2
CDR3 length: 18
J gene: TRBJ2-3
clone size: few
D gene: TRBD2
CDR3 DNA: TGTGCCAGCAGCCGAGACGTACCGGGACTAGCGGGTGGAGATACGCAGTATTTT
CDR3 protein: CASSRDVPGLAGGDTQYF

V gene: TRBV12-3/TRBV12-4
CDR3 length: 16
J gene: TRBJ2-7
clone size: .
D gene: TRBD2
CDR3 DNA: TGTGCCAGCAGTTTAGCCACTAGCGGCCCCTACAATGAGCAGTACTTC
CDR3 protein: CASSLATSGPYNEQYF

V gene: TRBV6-4
CDR3 length: 15
J gene: TRBJ2-3
clone size: .
D gene: TRBD1
CDR3 DNA: TGTGCCAGCAGCCCGGACAGGGGCGGAATAGATACGCAGTATTTT
CDR3 protein: CASSPDRGGIDTQYF

V gene: TRBV5-1
CDR3 length: 15
J gene: TRBJ1-2
clone size: .
D gene: TRBD1
CDR3 DNA: TGCGCCAGCAGCTCGGCCGGACAGGACACCTATGGCTACACCTTC
CDR3 protein: CASSSAGQDTYGYTF

V gene: TRBV3-1
CDR3 length: 16
J gene: TRBJ2-1
clone size: few
D gene: .
CDR3 DNA: TGTGCCAGCAGCCGGTCACGAGCCAGTAGTCGAAATGAGCAGTTCTTC
CDR3 protein: CASSRSRASSRNEQFF

V gene: TRBV7-2
CDR3 length: 14
J gene: TRBJ1-5
clone size: .
D gene: TRBD1
CDR3 DNA: TGTGCCAGCAGCGCGGGACAGGGAATGGGTCCCCAGCATTTT
CDR3 protein: CASSAGQGMGPQHF

V gene: TRBV12-3/TRBV12-4
CDR3 length: 13
J gene: TRBJ2-7
clone size: .
D gene: .
CDR3 DNA: TGTGCCAGCAGACGCGGACAGAACAATGAGCAGTACTTC
CDR3 protein: CASRRGQNNEQYF

V gene: TRBV28
CDR3 length: 14
J gene: TRBJ1-4
clone size: few
D gene: TRBD1
CDR3 DNA: TGTGCCAGCAGGGGACAGGGCTCTAATGAAAAACTGTTTTTT
CDR3 protein: CASRGQGSNEKLFF

V gene: TRBV6-1
CDR3 length: 14
J gene: TRBJ1-2
clone size: .
D gene: .
CDR3 DNA: TGTGCCAGCAGTCCCGTCCGGGAGCGGGGTGGCTACACCTTC
CDR3 protein: CASSPVRERGGYTF

V gene: TRBV3-1
CDR3 length: 15
J gene: TRBJ1-5
clone size: .
D gene: .
CDR3 DNA: TGTGCCAGCAGCCAAGACGCAGGTCCGCTTCAGCCCCAGCATTTT
CDR3 protein: CASSQDAGPLQPQHF

V gene: TRBV7-9
CDR3 length: 12
J gene: TRBJ2-7
clone size: .
D gene: .
CDR3 DNA: TGTGCCAGCAGCTTAGACAGCTACGAGCGGTACTTC
CDR3 protein: CASSLDSYERYF

V gene: TRBV2
CDR3 length: 13
J gene: TRBJ2-1
clone size: .
D gene: .
CDR3 DNA: TGTGCCAGCAGTGACGGAACCGTCGATGAGCAGTTCTTC
CDR3 protein: CASSDGTVDEQFF

V gene: TRBV10-3
CDR3 length: 14
J gene: TRBJ2-3
clone size: many
D gene: TRBD1
CDR3 DNA: TGTGCCATCAGGGCCGGACAGGGGAAAGATACGCAGTATTTT
CDR3 protein: CAIRAGQGKDTQYF

V gene: TRBV27
CDR3 length: 13
J gene: TRBJ2-7
clone size: .
D gene: .
CDR3 DNA: TGTGCCAGCCACGGGACATGGGGGGACGAGCAGTACTTC
CDR3 protein: CASHGTWGDEQYF

V gene: TRBV4-3
CDR3 length: 14
J gene: TRBJ2-1
clone size: .
D gene: TRBD1
CDR3 DNA: TGCGCCAGCAGCCAAGATCAGGGGGTCCATGAGCAGTTCTTC
CDR3 protein: CASSQDQGVHEQFF

V gene: TRBV27
CDR3 length: 13
J gene: TRBJ2-7
clone size: few
D gene: .
CDR3 DNA: TGTGCCAGCAGGGCTCCTAGCTCCTACGAGCAGTACTTC
CDR3 protein: CASRAPSSYEQYF

V gene: TRBV7-9
CDR3 length: 14
J gene: TRBJ1-6
clone size: .
D gene: .
CDR3 DNA: TGCGCCAGCAGCTCAGGTGCCTATAATTCACCCCTCCACTTT
CDR3 protein: CASSSGAYNSPLHF

V gene: TRBV5-1
CDR3 length: 15
J gene: TRBJ2-1
clone size: .
D gene: .
CDR3 DNA: TGCGCCAGCAGCTTCGTCCGAAGCTCCGACAATGAGCAGTTCTTC
CDR3 protein: CASSFVRSSDNEQFF

V gene: TRBV9
CDR3 length: 14
J gene: TRBJ2-3
clone size: .
D gene: .
CDR3 DNA: TGTGCCAGCAGCGTAAGTACAGGACAAGATACGCAGTATTTT
CDR3 protein: CASSVSTGQDTQYF